These 5 T cell receptor beta chains share one sample of origin, sequenced in a study of T cell responses to AZD1222 COVID-19 vaccine. Generated by immunoSEQ multiplex PCR, the TCRdb table keeps only in-frame clones and is missing some. This table has 90,000 to 120,000 clones, under 95% appearing once. The material sequenced was peripheral blood, taken on day 0 of AZD1222 vaccination. The receptor source for this set is an adult in good health.

This clone has just one count. J is TRBJ2-6 and V is TRBV5-1; 7 nucleotides align to TRBD1. Losses at the gene ends were 2 bases for V and 3 bases for J; bases not matched to a gene: 2. The V gene's germline CDR1 is SGHRS and CDR2 YFSETQ. The CDR3 is made up of 15 amino acids. CDR3 residues: CASSLQGIGANVLTF. In DNA form, the CDR3 reads TGCGCCAGCAGCTTACAGGGGATTGGGGCCAACGTCCTGACTTTC. Full variable domain (rest looked up from reference TRBV5-1 and TRBJ2-6): KAGVTQTPRYLIKTRGQQVTLSCSPISGHRSVSWYQQTPGQGLQFLFEYFSETQRNKGNFPGRFSGRQFSNSRSEMNVSTLELGDSALYLCASSLQGIGANVLTFGAGSRLTVL.

The chain has TRBV5-1 and TRBJ1-1, with D maybe TRBD1 (5 bases). Germline V gene data show CDR1 as SGHRS and CDR2 as YFSETQ. The CDR3 covers 17 residues. The V end was cut by 4 bases, the J end by 4 bases, with 23 bases between. This CDR3 is CASSREGQGLGGTEAFF. CDR3 coding DNA: TGCGCCAGCAGCCGGGAGGGTCAGGGATTGGGGGGCACTGAAGCTTTCTTT.

This clone was detected once. J is TRBJ2-7 and V is TRBV6-5, with a tentative D call TRBD1 (5 bases). V was trimmed by 5 bases and J by 2 bases, leaving 13 bases between them. The CDR3 sequence is 14 residues long. The V gene's germline CDR1 is MNHEY and CDR2 SVGAGI. The CDR3 nucleotides read TGTGCCAGCAGTACCCGGACACGGACCTACGAGCAGTACTTC. This codes for CASSTRTRTYEQYF.

V and J are TRBV6-6 and TRBJ1-6, with D possibly being TRBD1 (5 bases). This CDR3 contains 12 residues. Germline V gene lookup returns CDR1 MNHNY and CDR2 SVGAGI (reference sequence). V dropped 7 bases and J dropped 7 bases, with 8 bases sitting between them. Here the CDR3 reads CASNRQNSPLHF. The CDR3 region has the DNA TGTGCCAGCAATAGACAGAATTCACCCCTCCACTTT.

The J gene is TRBJ2-1, the V gene TRBV6-5, with TRBD2 matching 8 bases. The length of the CDR3 is 14 residues. CDR1 MNHEY and CDR2 SVGAGI come from the germline V gene. With V trimmed by 5 bases and J by 0 bases, 0 bases remained unmatched. CDR3 protein: CASSRGGSYNEQFF. The DNA for the CDR3 is TGTGCCAGCAGTCGGGGGGGCTCCTACAATGAGCAGTTCTTC.